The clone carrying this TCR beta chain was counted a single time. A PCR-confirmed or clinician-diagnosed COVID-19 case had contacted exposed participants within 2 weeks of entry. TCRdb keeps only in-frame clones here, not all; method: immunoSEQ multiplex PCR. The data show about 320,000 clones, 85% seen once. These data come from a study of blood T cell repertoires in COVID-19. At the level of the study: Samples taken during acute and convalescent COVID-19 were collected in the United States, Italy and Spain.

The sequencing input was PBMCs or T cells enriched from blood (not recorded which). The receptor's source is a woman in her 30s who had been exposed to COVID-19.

CDR3 protein: CAISGGLGQQNTEAFF. The CDR3 bases are TGTGCCATCAGTGGGGGTTTGGGACAGCAGAACACTGAAGCTTTCTTT. This chain connects TRBV10-3 to TRBJ1-1; 7 positions agree with TRBD1. Per germline, CDR1 ENHRY and CDR2 SYGVKD. V shed 4 bases, J shed 1 base, and the junction held 9 bases outside the gene matches. The CDR3 is 16 residues long.